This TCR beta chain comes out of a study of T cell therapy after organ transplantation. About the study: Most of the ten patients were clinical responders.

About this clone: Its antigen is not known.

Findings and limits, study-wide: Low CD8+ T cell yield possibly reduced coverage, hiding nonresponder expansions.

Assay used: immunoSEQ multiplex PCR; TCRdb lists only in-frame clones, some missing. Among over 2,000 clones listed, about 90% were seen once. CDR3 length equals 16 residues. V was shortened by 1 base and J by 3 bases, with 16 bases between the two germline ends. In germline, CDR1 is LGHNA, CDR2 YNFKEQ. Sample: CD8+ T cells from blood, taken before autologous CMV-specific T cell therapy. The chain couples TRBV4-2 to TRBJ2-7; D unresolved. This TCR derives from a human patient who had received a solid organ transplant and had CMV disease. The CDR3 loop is CASSQGGRSFIYEQYF. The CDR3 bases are TGTGCCAGCAGCCAAGGCGGCAGAAGCTTTATCTACGAGCAGTACTTC.